The T cell receptor beta chain described here comes from a study of T-cell reconstitution after alpha-beta-depleted transplantation in children. The study, taken as a whole, reports: Some patients' high day-60 TCRbeta diversity was attributed to recipient cells surviving conditioning. Several hundred graft clones that had expanded were reportedly the source of alpha-beta T cells about two months after transplant. T-cell numbers and diversity one year post-transplant derived largely from freshly generated T cells.

The table lists this clonotype with many counts. What it binds is unknown. The TCRbeta library was prepared with unique molecular identifiers. TCRdb recomputed calls from the PCR reads with MiXCR, one row per CDR3 protein. The top ten clones hold roughly 30% of a sample with 30,000 to 40,000 distinct CDR3 sequences, approximately 7% of them seen once. The sequencing here drew on peripheral blood, taken 60 days after TCRalphabeta/CD19-depleted stem cell transplant. The receptor comes from a child less than two years old who had a stem cell transplant for acute myeloid leukemia, so the T cells may come from the graft donor.

The CDR3 loop reads CASSQESRSGRLTGELFF. DNA for the CDR3: TGCGCCAGCAGCCAAGAATCACGGAGCGGGAGGTTAACCGGGGAGCTGTTTTTT. The J gene is TRBJ2-2, the V gene TRBV4-3; 9 bases are shared with TRBD2. V was pared by 0 bases and J by 5 bases, with 10 bases of the junction left unmatched. The CDR3 is 18 residues long. Germline values: CDR1 LGHNA, CDR2 YSLEER.